This passage covers 29 T cell receptor beta chains from one sample sequenced in a study of T-cell reconstitution after alpha-beta-depleted transplantation in children. Unique molecular identifiers were used to barcode this TCRbeta library. TCRdb processed the PCR reads anew with MiXCR; each CDR3 protein has one entry. This sample has about 150,000 distinct CDR3 sequences, with around 10% found just once. Sample: PBMCs, taken before TCRalphabeta/CD19-depleted stem cell transplant. The receptor set was obtained from a boy between 2 and 15 years old with acute myeloid leukemia, due to receive a stem cell transplant.

This clonotype has a count of ten or more. The chain recombines TRBV12-3 or TRBV12-4 with TRBJ1-6; the D is unclear. The CDR3 is 12 amino acids. V lost 4 bases and J lost 10, with 8 bases in between. The chain's CDR3 is CASSSRRSPLHF. The CDR3 coding sequence is TGTGCCAGCAGTTCCCGTCGATCACCCCTCCACTTT.

This clonotype occurred many times. The V and J genes are TRBV4-1 and TRBJ2-2, with TRBD1 matching over 7 bases. CDR3 length: 16 amino acids. Germline assignment: CDR1 MGHRA and CDR2 YSYEKL. V was clipped by 2 bases and J by 5 bases; unmatched bases: 8. CDR3 DNA: TGCGCCAGCAGCCAACCCCGACAGGGAAGAACCGGGGAGCTGTTTTTT. This translates into CASSQPRQGRTGELFF.

This clonotype was seen repeatedly, ten times or more. The rearrangement joins TRBV12-5 to TRBJ2-3; D possibly matches TRBD1 or TRBD2 (5 bases each). The CDR3 contains 14 residues. The V gene lost 5 bases and the J gene lost 5 bases, with 14 bases spanning the gap. CDR1 LGHNT and CDR2 FRNRAP come from the germline V gene. The CDR3 DNA reads as TGTGCTAGTGGTCGCCGAGAGGGGCGAGATACGCAGTATTTT. Its protein product is CASGRREGRDTQYF.

Comment on this clonotype: A read error may explain this, as a much larger clone is one base away. V usage is TRBV7-8 and J usage is TRBJ1-1, with TRBD1 matching 9 bases. Looked up from germline, CDR1 is SGHVS and CDR2 is FQNEAQ. V lost 8 bases to trimming and J lost 7 bases; unmatched junction nucleotides: 8. The CDR3 sequence is 13 residues long. CDR3 residues: CASGIGTGNEAFF. Written as DNA, the CDR3 is TGTGCCAGCGGCATAGGGACAGGGAATGAAGCTTTCTTT.

This clonotype appeared many times. This chain connects TRBV5-1 to TRBJ2-2; D uncertain. Trimming took 6 bases from V and 2 from J, leaving 5 bases between them. CDR1 and CDR2 from the germline V gene are SGHRS and YFSETQ. The CDR3 length is 12 residues. The CDR3 protein is CASNSNTGELFF. Written as DNA, the CDR3 is TGCGCCAGCAACAGCAACACCGGGGAGCTGTTTTTT.

This clonotype occurred many times. The rearrangement uses TRBV19 and TRBJ2-1; perhaps TRBD1 as D (5 bases). V lost 6 bases and J 0 bases, leaving 12 bases between the germline ends. The CDR3 totals 15 residues. Per the germline V gene, CDR1 is LNHDA and CDR2 is SQIVND (reference sequence). CDR3 sequence: CASSQGSPSYNEQFF. The CDR3 DNA sequence: TGTGCCAGTAGCCAGGGCAGTCCCTCCTACAATGAGCAGTTCTTC.

This clonotype has at least ten counts. The chain has TRBV9 and TRBJ2-1; 11 bases map to TRBD1. The CDR3 covers 15 residues. V lost 0 bases to trimming and J lost 9 bases; unmatched junction nucleotides: 5. Germline assignment: CDR1 SGDLS and CDR2 YYNGEE. CDR3 DNA: TGTGCCAGCAGCGTAGGAGGACAGGGGGCTTCTGAGCAGTTCTTC. It codes for CASSVGGQGASEQFF.

Many counts were recorded for this clonotype. J is TRBJ2-7 and V is TRBV12-3 or TRBV12-4, with a weak D call TRBD1 (6 bases). V lost 3 bases to trimming and J lost 1 base, with 16 bases between them. The CDR3 extends over 16 amino acids. The CDR3 DNA is TGTGCCAGCAGTTTCGTGTTGTCGGACAGATCCTACGAGCAGTACTTC. It codes for CASSFVLSDRSYEQYF.

This clonotype was observed many times. The chain carries TRBV4-1 and TRBJ2-7, with 9 positions matching TRBD2. Germline CDR1 reads MGHRA; CDR2 reads YSYEKL. The length of the CDR3 is 17 residues. V gave up 3 bases and J gave up 5 bases; unmatched junction bases: 14. CDR3 residues: CASSQQAGGYPGDEQYF. The CDR3 coding sequence is TGCGCCAGCAGCCAGCAAGCGGGAGGATATCCGGGAGACGAGCAGTACTTC.

At least ten counts were recorded for this clonotype. This chain links TRBV28 with TRBJ1-5; a possible D gene is TRBD1 (5 bases). The CDR3 consists of 15 residues. CDR1 and CDR2 from the germline V gene are MDHEN and SYDVKM. Deletions cut 1 base from V and 4 bases from J, with 11 bases between. CDR3 in DNA: TGTGCCAGCAGTTTATTCAGGGTTGGGAATCAGCCCCAGCATTTT. Translated: CASSLFRVGNQPQHF.

This clonotype came up a few times. The CDR3 nucleotides read TGTGCCAGCAGCTCCTTGTCTAGCGGGGGGGTTCTTCAGTACTTC. It is translated as CASSSLSSGGVLQYF. The gene calls are TRBV7-9 and TRBJ2-4; 12 nucleotides line up with TRBD2. Germline V gives CDR1 SEHNR, CDR2 FQNEAQ (reference sequence). Germline trimming cut 4 bases from V and 11 bases from J; bases unmatched to any gene: 9. The CDR3 sequence is 15 residues long.

This clonotype appeared a few times. This chain joins TRBV20-1 and TRBJ2-1; 10 nucleotides match TRBD2. Per the germline V gene, CDR1 is DFQATT and CDR2 is SNEGSKA (reference sequence). CDR3 length: 15 amino acids. The V and J ends lost 1 base and 6 bases, in that order; junction bases with no gene match: 6. CDR3 protein: CSARVTSGMPNEQFF. The CDR3 region has the DNA TGCAGTGCTAGAGTAACTAGCGGGATGCCCAATGAGCAGTTCTTC.

A word on this clonotype: A much larger clonotype is one base distant, so this may be a read error. The chain couples TRBV29-1 to TRBJ2-3, with 7 bases fitting TRBD2. Germline assignment: CDR1 SQVTM and CDR2 ANQGSEA. The CDR3 consists of 14 residues. The ends lost 4 bases at V and 8 bases at J; junction bases unmatched: 12. In DNA, the CDR3 is TGCAGCGTTGGGGCGGGGGATCTAGGCGTTACGCAGTATTTT. Its translation: CSVGAGDLGVTQYF.

This clonotype was observed many times. The chain carries TRBV20-1 and TRBJ2-5, with D possibly TRBD1 on 6 matching bases. The CDR3 loop spans 16 amino acids. Germline V lookup: CDR1 DFQATT, CDR2 SNEGSKA (reference sequence). Trimming removed 3 bases at V and 1 base at J, with 18 bases between. The CDR3 here is CSASFTGSTIQETQYF. In nucleotides, the CDR3 is TGCAGTGCTAGCTTCACAGGGTCCACAATCCAAGAGACCCAGTACTTC.

This clonotype showed up many times. V gene TRBV5-5 combines with J gene TRBJ1-3; maybe TRBD1 (6 bases). This CDR3 comprises 16 residues. In germline, CDR1 is SGHKS, CDR2 YYEKEE (reference sequence). V lost 4 bases and J 3 bases, leaving 17 bases between the germline ends. As DNA, the CDR3 is TGTGCCAGCAGCCCGACTGCAGGGGCAAGTGGAAACACCATATATTTT. This sequence encodes CASSPTAGASGNTIYF.

This clonotype was counted a few times. The chain combines TRBV12-2 with TRBJ1-2. TRBV12-2 is given as a pseudogene. This CDR3 has 17 residues. The DNA for the CDR3 is TGTGCAAGTCGCTCCTTAAGGGGAGGGTACGTGGACTATGGCTACACCTTC. Protein sequence: CASRSLRGGYVDYGYTF.

This clonotype was counted at least ten times. This chain connects TRBV28 to TRBJ2-1; D remains ambiguous. CDR1 and CDR2 from the germline V gene are MDHEN and SYDVKM. The CDR3 has 14 amino acids. Trimming took 2 bases from V and 3 from J, leaving 8 bases between them. The CDR3 loop reads CASSLSPLYNEQFF. The CDR3 nucleotides are TGTGCCAGCAGTTTAAGTCCTCTCTACAATGAGCAGTTCTTC.

This clonotype appeared many times. This chain connects TRBV20-1 to TRBJ2-1, with TRBD2 matching over 8 bases. Trimming at V came to 2 bases and at J to 5 bases, leaving 5 bases not matched to a gene. Germline loops: CDR1 DFQATT, CDR2 SNEGSKA (reference sequence). The CDR3 contains 14 residues. This CDR3 is CSARWPGLDNEQFF. CDR3 coding DNA: TGCAGTGCTAGATGGCCGGGACTAGACAATGAGCAGTTCTTC.

This clonotype was counted at least ten times. The V and J genes are TRBV7-8 and TRBJ2-1; weak D call: TRBD2 (5 bases). The CDR3 has 15 amino acids. The V and J ends lost 1 base and 1 base respectively, with 8 bases between them. CDR1 and CDR2 from the germline V gene are SGHVS and FQNEAQ. DNA for the CDR3: TGTGCCAGCAGCTTAGTTCCGGGATCCTACAATGAGCAGTTCTTC. Amino acids: CASSLVPGSYNEQFF. The full variable domain, its missing parts supplied by reference TRBV7-8 and TRBJ2-1, is GAGVSQSPRYKVAKRGQDVALRCDPISGHVSLFWYQQALGQGPEFLTYFQNEAQLDKSGLPSDRFFAERPEGSVSTLKIQRTQQEDSAVYLCASSLVPGSYNEQFFGPGTRLTVL.

This clonotype was recorded many times. V usage is TRBV5-1 and J usage is TRBJ2-3; D might be TRBD2 (5 bases). CDR1 and CDR2 (germline): SGHRS, YFSETQ. This CDR3 contains 15 residues. The V gene lost 4 bases and the J gene lost 1 base, with 13 bases spanning the gap. In nucleotides, the CDR3 is TGCGCCAGCAGCCCGAGGGATACTGGCACAGATACGCAGTATTTT. It specifies CASSPRDTGTDTQYF. The complete variable domain, with remaining parts taken from reference TRBV5-1 and TRBJ2-3, reads KAGVTQTPRYLIKTRGQQVTLSCSPISGHRSVSWYQQTPGQGLQFLFEYFSETQRNKGNFPGRFSGRQFSNSRSEMNVSTLELGDSALYLCASSPRDTGTDTQYFGPGTRLTVL.

CDR3 sequence (DNA): TGTGCCAGTAGTATTGTGCGGGAGCTTGTATTGGTAACCGGGGAGCTGTTTTTT. It specifies CASSIVRELVLVTGELFF. This chain joins TRBV19 and TRBJ2-2; 7 nucleotides align to TRBD2. Looked up from germline, CDR1 is LNHDA and CDR2 is SQIVND (reference sequence). V trimming: 3 bases; J trimming: 5 bases; junction bases outside the gene matches: 15. This CDR3 is 18 amino acids long.

A note on this clonotype: This sequence may be a read error, since a much larger clone differs from it by one base. J is TRBJ1-2 and V is TRBV3-1, with D unclear. Germline CDR1 is LGHDT and CDR2 is YNNKEL (reference sequence). The CDR3 is 14 residues long. Written as DNA, the CDR3 is TGTGCCAGCAGCCAAGACGCAGCGCCATATGGCGACACCTTC. This translates into CASSQDAAPYGDTF.

This clonotype has at least ten counts. This chain joins TRBV29-1 and TRBJ1-5, with 7 bases that match TRBD1. V shed 4 bases and J 0 bases; nucleotides not matched to a gene: 6. Germline-derived CDR1 and CDR2 are SQVTM and ANQGSEA. The CDR3 spans 15 residues. The chain's CDR3 is CSVGGQENSNQPQHF. The CDR3 bases are TGCAGCGTTGGCGGACAGGAAAATAGCAATCAGCCCCAGCATTTT.

At least ten counts were recorded for this clonotype. V and J are TRBV20-1 and TRBJ2-5, with 8 bases aligning to TRBD2. The germline gives CDR1 DFQATT, CDR2 SNEGSKA (reference sequence). V lost 1 base to trimming and J lost 5 bases; unmatched junction nucleotides: 6. This CDR3 has 14 residues. The DNA of the CDR3 is TGCAGTGCTAGAGGAGTAGCGGGGCCGGAGACCCAGTACTTC. It yields the protein CSARGVAGPETQYF.

This clonotype was counted ten times or more. This sequence may be a read error, since a much larger clone differs from it by one base. The V and J genes are TRBV5-1 and TRBJ1-1, with D unclear. The V and J ends lost 3 bases and 1 base respectively, with 1 base between them. This CDR3 region has 11 residues. Germline V gene lookup returns CDR1 SGHRS and CDR2 YFSETQ. The CDR3 bases are TGCGCCAGCAGCTCGAACACTGAAGCTTTCTTT. Translated: CASSSNTEAFF.

In its sample, this clonotype was seen many times. The V call is TRBV7-9, the J call TRBJ2-1, with unresolved D. Trimming removed 2 bases at V and 2 bases at J, with 13 bases between. The CDR3 totals 16 residues. Germline V gene sequence: CDR1 SEHNR, CDR2 FQNEAQ (reference sequence). CDR3 protein: CASSLTQRDPYNEQFF. The CDR3 DNA sequence: TGTGCCAGCAGCTTAACTCAACGAGATCCCTACAATGAGCAGTTCTTC.

This clonotype was detected ten times or more. V is TRBV18 and J is TRBJ2-7; 7 bases are shared with TRBD1. The CDR3 length is 17 residues. Germline loops: CDR1 KGHSH, CDR2 LQKENI. J was trimmed by 0 bases and V by 4 bases; bases with no gene match: 12. The CDR3 sequence is CASSLTGAGGSSYEQYV. CDR3 sequence (DNA): TGTGCCAGCTCACTAACCGGGGCAGGGGGTAGCTCCTACGAGCAGTACGTC.

The table lists this clonotype with many counts. V and J are TRBV18 and TRBJ2-5; D may be TRBD2 (6 bases). Germline V lookup: CDR1 KGHSH, CDR2 LQKENI. The CDR3 covers 11 residues. The germline V and J ends were trimmed by 9 bases and 5 bases, with 10 bases remaining between them. This CDR3 is CASRRDETQYF. The CDR3 bases are TGTGCCAGTAGGAGGGACGAGACCCAGTACTTC.

This clonotype has at least ten counts. The chain has TRBV5-5 and TRBJ2-5; 14 positions match TRBD2. V lost 3 bases to trimming and J lost 4 bases; unmatched junction nucleotides: 5. The CDR3 contains 16 residues. CDR1 is SGHKS, CDR2 YYEKEE, per germline (reference sequence). The chain's CDR3 is CASSSGLAGGLETQYF. As DNA, the CDR3 is TGTGCCAGCAGCTCCGGACTAGCGGGAGGTCTAGAGACCCAGTACTTC.